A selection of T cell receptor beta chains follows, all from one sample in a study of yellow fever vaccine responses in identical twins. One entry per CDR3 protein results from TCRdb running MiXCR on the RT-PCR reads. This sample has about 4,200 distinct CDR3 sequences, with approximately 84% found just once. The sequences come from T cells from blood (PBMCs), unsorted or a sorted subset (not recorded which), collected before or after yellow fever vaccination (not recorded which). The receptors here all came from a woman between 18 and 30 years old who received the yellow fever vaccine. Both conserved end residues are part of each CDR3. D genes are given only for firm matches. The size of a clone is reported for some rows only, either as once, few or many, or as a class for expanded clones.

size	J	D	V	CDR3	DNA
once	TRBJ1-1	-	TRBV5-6	CASSLVNTEAFF	TGTGCCAGCAGCTTGGTGAACACTGAAGCTTTCTTT
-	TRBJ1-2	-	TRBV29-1	CSVGRDYTF	TGCAGCGTTGGCCGTGACTACACCTTC
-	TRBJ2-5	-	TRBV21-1	CASSNTGDTQETQYF	TGTGCCAGCAGCAACACAGGAGATACACAAGAGACCCAGTACTTC
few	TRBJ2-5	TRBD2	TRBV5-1	CASSYGLAGGQETQYF	TGCGCCAGCAGCTACGGACTAGCGGGGGGACAAGAGACCCAGTACTTC
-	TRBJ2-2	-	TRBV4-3	CASSQMDTGELFF	TGCGCCAGCAGCCAAATGGACACCGGGGAGCTGTTTTTT
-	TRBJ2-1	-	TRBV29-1	CSVEDIASYNEQFF	TGCAGCGTTGAAGATATTGCCAGCTACAATGAGCAGTTCTTC
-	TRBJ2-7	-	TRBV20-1	CSARPGLSDYEQYF	TGCAGTGCTAGACCGGGGCTCTCGGACTACGAGCAGTACTTC
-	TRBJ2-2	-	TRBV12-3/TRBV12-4	CASSQRQTANTGELFF	TGTGCCAGCAGTCAACGACAGACCGCGAACACCGGGGAGCTGTTTTTT
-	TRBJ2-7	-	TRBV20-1	CSASDVGEQYF	TGCAGTGCTAGTGACGTAGGGGAGCAGTACTTC
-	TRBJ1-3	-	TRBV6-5	CASSYSGSATGNTIYF	TGTGCCAGCAGTTACTCGGGGTCCGCTACGGGAAACACCATATATTTT
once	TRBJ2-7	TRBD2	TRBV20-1	CSARDPGLAYEQYF	TGCAGTGCTAGAGACCCGGGACTAGCTTACGAGCAGTACTTC
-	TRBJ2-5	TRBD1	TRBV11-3	CASSFYRGIDQETQYF	TGTGCCAGCAGCTTTTACAGGGGGATCGACCAAGAGACCCAGTACTTC
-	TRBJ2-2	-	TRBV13	CASGLGELFFF	-
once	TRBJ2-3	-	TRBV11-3	CASAWAIDTQYF	TGTGCCAGCGCATGGGCTATAGATACGCAGTATTTT
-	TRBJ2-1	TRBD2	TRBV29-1	CSVDSSGRSSYNEQFF	TGCAGCGTTGATAGTAGCGGGAGAAGCTCCTACAATGAGCAGTTCTTC
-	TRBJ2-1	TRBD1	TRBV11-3	CASNPPGQGAWQFF	TGTGCCAGCAATCCTCCGGGACAGGGGGCTTGGCAGTTCTTC
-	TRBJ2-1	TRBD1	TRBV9	CASSVAGQNYNEQFF	TGTGCCAGCAGCGTAGCGGGACAGAACTACAATGAGCAGTTCTTC
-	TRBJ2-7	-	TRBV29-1	CSVVGTYYEQYF	TGCAGCGTTGTAGGCACATACTACGAGCAGTACTTC
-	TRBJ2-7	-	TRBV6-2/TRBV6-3	CASSYASRGYEQYF	TGTGCCAGCAGTTACGCCAGCCGCGGCTACGAGCAGTACTTC
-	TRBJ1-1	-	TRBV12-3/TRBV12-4	CATGLSGRSEAFF	TGTGCCACGGGGCTTTCAGGTCGGTCTGAAGCTTTCTTT
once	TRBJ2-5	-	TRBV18	CASSPRQEPQYF	TGTGCCAGCTCACCACGGCAAGAGCCCCAGTACTTC
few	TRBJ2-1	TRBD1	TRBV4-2	CASSQNRGSSNEQFF	TGTGCCAGCAGCCAAAACAGGGGGAGCTCCAATGAGCAGTTCTTC